Here is one TCR beta chain with its context. The record originates from a study of blood T cell repertoires in COVID-19. Looking at the study overall: Acute-phase and convalescent COVID-19 samples originated in the United States, Italy and Spain. T cells, B-cell-depleted T cells, or PBMCs provided the cDNA or gDNA that served as material.

Per the study methods: The assay estimated nucleated cells by amplifying reference gene primers. Assay used: immunoSEQ multiplex PCR; TCRdb lists only in-frame clones, some missing. V and J calls and clone size are given by that table; D and trimming were obtained from the DNA. The sample contains about 100,000 clones, roughly nine tenths of which appear only once. V lost 1 base and J lost 6; bases outside the gene matches: 9. The germline gives CDR1 LGHNA, CDR2 YNFKEQ. The CDR3 has 17 residues. Sequences were obtained from peripheral blood. The clonotype was recovered from a man in his fifties or sixties with acute or convalescent COVID-19. The chain couples TRBV4-2 to TRBJ2-3; 11 bases line up with TRBD2. The CDR3 nucleotides read TGTGCCAGCAGCCAAGTACCTAGCGGGGGGCCGGGGGATACGCAGTATTTT. Translating gives CASSQVPSGGPGDTQYF.